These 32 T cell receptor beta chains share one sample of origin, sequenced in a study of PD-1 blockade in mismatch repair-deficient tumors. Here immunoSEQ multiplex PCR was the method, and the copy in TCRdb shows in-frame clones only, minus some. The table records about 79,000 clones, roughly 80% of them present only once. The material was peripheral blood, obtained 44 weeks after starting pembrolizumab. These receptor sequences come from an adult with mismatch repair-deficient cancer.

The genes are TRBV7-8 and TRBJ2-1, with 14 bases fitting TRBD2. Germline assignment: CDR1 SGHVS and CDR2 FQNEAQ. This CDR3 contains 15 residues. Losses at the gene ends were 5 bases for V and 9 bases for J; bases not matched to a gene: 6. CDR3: CASSVPGLAGVEQFF. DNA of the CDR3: TGTGCCAGCAGCGTCCCGGGACTAGCGGGAGTTGAGCAGTTCTTC. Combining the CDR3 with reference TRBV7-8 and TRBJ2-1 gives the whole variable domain GAGVSQSPRYKVAKRGQDVALRCDPISGHVSLFWYQQALGQGPEFLTYFQNEAQLDKSGLPSDRFFAERPEGSVSTLKIQRTQQEDSAVYLCASSVPGLAGVEQFFGPGTRLTVL.

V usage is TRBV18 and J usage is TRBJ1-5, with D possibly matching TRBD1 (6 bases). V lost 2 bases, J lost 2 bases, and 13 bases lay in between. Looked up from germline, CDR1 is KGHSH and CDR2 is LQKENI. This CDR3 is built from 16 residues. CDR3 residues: CASSPRLGQRNQPQHF. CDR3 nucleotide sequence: TGTGCCAGCTCACCAAGGCTAGGACAGCGCAATCAGCCCCAGCATTTT.

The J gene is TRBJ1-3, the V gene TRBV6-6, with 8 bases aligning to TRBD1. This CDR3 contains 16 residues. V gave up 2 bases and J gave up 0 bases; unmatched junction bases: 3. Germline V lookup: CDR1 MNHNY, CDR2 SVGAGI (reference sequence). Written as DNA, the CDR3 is TGTGCCAGCAGTTACCAAGACAGGGGCTCTGGAAACACCATATATTTT. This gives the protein CASSYQDRGSGNTIYF.

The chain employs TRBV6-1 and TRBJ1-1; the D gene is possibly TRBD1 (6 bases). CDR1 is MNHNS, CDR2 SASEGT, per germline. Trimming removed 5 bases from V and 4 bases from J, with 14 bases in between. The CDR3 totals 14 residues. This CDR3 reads CASSRTQGSTEAFF. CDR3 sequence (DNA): TGTGCCAGCAGTAGGACGCAGGGGAGCACTGAAGCTTTCTTT.

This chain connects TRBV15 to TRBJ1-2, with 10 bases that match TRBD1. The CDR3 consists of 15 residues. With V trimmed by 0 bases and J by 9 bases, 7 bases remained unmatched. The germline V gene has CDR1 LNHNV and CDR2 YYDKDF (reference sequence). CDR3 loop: CATSREGRQGASYTF. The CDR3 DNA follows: TGTGCCACCAGCAGAGAGGGGAGACAGGGGGCGAGCTACACCTTC.

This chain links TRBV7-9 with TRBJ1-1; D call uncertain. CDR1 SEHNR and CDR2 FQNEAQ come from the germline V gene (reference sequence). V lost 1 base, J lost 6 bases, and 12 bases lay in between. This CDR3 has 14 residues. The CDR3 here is CASSLGDRTAEAFF. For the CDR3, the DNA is TGTGCCAGCAGCTTAGGAGACCGGACGGCTGAAGCTTTCTTT.

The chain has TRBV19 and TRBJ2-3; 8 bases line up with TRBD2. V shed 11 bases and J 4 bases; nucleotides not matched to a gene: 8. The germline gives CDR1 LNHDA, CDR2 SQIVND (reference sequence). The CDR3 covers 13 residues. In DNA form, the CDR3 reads TGTGCCGGACGTGCGGGAGGTTCAGATACGCAGTATTTT. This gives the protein CAGRAGGSDTQYF.

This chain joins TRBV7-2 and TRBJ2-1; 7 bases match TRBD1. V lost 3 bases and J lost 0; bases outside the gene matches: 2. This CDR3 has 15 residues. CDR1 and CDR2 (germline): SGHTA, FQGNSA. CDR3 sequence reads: CASSFDRDSYNEQFF. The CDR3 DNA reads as TGTGCCAGCAGCTTCGACAGGGACTCCTACAATGAGCAGTTCTTC.

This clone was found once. For the CDR3, the DNA is TGCGCCAGCAGCCCGGCTCAGGGAAGTATCCTAGGCTATGGCTACACCTTC. The encoded protein is CASSPAQGSILGYGYTF. The rearrangement joins TRBV5-1 to TRBJ1-2; maybe TRBD1 (5 bases). The V gene lost 4 bases and the J gene lost 4 bases, with 23 bases spanning the gap. The CDR3 is made up of 17 amino acids. Germline lookup yields CDR1 SGHRS and CDR2 YFSETQ.

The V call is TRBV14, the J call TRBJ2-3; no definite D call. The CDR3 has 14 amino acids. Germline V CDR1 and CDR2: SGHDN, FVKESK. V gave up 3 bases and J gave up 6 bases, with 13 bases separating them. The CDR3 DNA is TGTGCCAGCAGCCAGGTGGGAATACTCGATACGCAGTATTTT. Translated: CASSQVGILDTQYF.

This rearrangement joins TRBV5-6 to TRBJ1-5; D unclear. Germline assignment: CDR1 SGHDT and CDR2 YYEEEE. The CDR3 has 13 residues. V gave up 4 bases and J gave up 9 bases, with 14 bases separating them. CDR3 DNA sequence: TGTGCCAGCAGCGTTGGCACCCTCGGGCCCCAGCATTTT. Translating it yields CASSVGTLGPQHF.

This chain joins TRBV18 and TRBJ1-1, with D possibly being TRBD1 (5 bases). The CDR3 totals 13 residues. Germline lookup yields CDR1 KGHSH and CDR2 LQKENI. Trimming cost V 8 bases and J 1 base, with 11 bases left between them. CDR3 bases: TGTGCCAGCCAGCCCCAGGGGAACACTGAAGCTTTCTTT. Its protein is CASQPQGNTEAFF.

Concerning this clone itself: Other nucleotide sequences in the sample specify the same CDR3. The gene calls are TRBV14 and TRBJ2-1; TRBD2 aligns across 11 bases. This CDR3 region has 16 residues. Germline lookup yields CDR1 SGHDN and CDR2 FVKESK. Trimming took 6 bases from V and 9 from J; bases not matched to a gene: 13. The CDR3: CASSQFKLAGVFEQFF. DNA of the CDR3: TGTGCCAGCAGTCAATTCAAACTAGCGGGAGTCTTTGAGCAGTTCTTC.

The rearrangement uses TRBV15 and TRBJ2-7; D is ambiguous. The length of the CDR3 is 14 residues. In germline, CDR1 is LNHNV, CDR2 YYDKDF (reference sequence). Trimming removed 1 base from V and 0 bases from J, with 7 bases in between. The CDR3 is CATSRVASSYEQYF. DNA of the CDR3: TGTGCCACCAGCAGAGTTGCTAGCTCCTACGAGCAGTACTTC.

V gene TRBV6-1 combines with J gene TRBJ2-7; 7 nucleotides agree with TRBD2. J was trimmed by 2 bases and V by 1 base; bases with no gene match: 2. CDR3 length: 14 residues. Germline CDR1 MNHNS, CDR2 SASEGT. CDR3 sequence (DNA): TGTGCCAGCAGTGAAGGACTAGCCCCCTACGAGCAGTACTTC. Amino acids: CASSEGLAPYEQYF.

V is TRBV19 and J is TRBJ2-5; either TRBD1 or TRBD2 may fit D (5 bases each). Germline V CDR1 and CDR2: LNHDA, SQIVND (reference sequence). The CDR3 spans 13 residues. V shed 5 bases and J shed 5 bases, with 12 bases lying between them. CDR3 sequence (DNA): TGTGCCAGTAGTGTGGGACCTTCTGAGACCCAGTACTTC. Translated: CASSVGPSETQYF. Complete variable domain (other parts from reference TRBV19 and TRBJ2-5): DGGITQSPKYLFRKEGQNVTLSCEQNLNHDAMYWYRQDPGQGLRLIYYSQIVNDFQKGDIAEGYSVSREKKESFPLTVTSAQKNPTAFYLCASSVGPSETQYFGPGTRLLVL.

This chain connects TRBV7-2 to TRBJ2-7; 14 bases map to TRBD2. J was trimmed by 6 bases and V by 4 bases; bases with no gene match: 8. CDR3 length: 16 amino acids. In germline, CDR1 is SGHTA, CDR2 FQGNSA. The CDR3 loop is CASSSKPGLAGVEQYF. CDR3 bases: TGTGCCAGCAGCTCGAAACCGGGACTAGCGGGAGTCGAGCAGTACTTC.

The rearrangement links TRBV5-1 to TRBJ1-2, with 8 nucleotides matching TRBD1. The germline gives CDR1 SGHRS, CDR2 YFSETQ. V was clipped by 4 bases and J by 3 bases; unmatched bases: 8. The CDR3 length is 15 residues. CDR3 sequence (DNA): TGCGCCAGCAGCGAGCCGACAGGGGTGGACTATGGCTACACCTTC. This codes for CASSEPTGVDYGYTF.

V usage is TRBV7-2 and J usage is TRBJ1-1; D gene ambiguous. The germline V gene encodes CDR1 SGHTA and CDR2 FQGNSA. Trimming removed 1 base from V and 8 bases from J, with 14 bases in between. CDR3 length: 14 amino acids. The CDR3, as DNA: TGTGCCAGCAGCTTAGGTGGGGAGCTGGGGGAAGCTTTCTTT. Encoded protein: CASSLGGELGEAFF.

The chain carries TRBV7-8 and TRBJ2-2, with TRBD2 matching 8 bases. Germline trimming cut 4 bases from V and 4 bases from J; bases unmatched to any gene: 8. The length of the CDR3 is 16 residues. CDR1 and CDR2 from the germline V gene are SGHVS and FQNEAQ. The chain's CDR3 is CASSSMVAGSTGELFF. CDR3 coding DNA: TGTGCCAGCAGCTCGATGGTAGCGGGAAGCACCGGGGAGCTGTTTTTT.

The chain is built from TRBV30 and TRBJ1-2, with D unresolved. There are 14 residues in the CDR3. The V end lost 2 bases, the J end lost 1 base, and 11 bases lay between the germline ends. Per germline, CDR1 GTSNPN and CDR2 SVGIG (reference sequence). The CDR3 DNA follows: TGTGCCTGGAGTCTTCTGGGTCATAACTATGGCTACACCTTC. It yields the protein CAWSLLGHNYGYTF.

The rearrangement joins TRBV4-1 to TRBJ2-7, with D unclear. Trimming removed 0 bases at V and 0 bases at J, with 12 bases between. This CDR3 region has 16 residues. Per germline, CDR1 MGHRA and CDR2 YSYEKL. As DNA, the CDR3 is TGCGCCAGCAGCCAAGATAGGGCATCAAGCTCCTACGAGCAGTACTTC. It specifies CASSQDRASSSYEQYF.

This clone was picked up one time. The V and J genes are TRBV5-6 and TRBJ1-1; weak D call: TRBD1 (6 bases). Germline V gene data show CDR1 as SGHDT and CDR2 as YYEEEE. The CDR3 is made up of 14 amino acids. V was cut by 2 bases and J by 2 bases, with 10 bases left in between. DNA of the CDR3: TGTGCCAGCAGCTTTCGCAGGGGCAACACTGAAGCTTTCTTT. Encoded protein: CASSFRRGNTEAFF.

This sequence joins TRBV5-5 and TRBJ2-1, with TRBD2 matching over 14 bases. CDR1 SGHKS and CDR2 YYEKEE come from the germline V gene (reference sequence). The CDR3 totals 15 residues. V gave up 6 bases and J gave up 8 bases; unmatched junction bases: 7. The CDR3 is CASTKGLAGDYEQFF. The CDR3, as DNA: TGTGCCAGCACCAAGGGACTAGCGGGAGATTATGAGCAGTTCTTC.

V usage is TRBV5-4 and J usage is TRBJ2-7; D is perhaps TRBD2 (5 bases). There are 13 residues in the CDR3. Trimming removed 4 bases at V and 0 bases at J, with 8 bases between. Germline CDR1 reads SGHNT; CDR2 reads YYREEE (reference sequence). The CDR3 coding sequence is TGTGCCAGCAGCCTCCGGGACTCCTACGAGCAGTACTTC. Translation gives CASSLRDSYEQYF.

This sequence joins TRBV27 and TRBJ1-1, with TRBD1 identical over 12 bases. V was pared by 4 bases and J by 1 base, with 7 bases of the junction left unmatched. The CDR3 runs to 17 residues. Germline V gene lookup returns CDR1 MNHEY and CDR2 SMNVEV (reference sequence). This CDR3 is CASSSSGTGGPNTEAFF. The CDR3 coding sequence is TGTGCCAGCAGTTCCTCCGGGACAGGGGGCCCGAACACTGAAGCTTTCTTT.

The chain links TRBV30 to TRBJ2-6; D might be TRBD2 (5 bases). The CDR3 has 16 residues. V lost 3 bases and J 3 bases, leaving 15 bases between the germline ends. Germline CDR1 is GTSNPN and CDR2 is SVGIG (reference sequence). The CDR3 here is CAWRRADRLGANVLTF. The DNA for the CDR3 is TGTGCCTGGAGGCGGGCTGATAGACTTGGGGCCAACGTCCTGACTTTC.

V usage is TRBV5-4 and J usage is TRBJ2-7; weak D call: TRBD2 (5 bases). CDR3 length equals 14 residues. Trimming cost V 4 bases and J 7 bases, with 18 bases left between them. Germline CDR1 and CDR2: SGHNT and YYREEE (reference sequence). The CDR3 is CASSQTIGPGEQYF. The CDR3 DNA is TGTGCCAGCAGCCAGACTATCGGTCCGGGGGAGCAGTACTTC.

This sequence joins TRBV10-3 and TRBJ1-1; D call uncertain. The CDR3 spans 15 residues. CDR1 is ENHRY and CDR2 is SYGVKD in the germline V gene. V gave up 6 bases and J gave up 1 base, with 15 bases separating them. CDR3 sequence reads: CAIRTNVGGNTEAFF. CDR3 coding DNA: TGTGCCATCAGGACGAACGTGGGCGGGAACACTGAAGCTTTCTTT.

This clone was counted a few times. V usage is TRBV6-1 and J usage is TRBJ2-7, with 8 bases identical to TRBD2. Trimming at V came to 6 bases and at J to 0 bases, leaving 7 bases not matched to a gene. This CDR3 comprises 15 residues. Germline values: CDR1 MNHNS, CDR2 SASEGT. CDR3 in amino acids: CASRWSGGSSYEQYF. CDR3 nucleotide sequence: TGTGCCAGCAGGTGGAGCGGGGGCAGCTCCTACGAGCAGTACTTC.

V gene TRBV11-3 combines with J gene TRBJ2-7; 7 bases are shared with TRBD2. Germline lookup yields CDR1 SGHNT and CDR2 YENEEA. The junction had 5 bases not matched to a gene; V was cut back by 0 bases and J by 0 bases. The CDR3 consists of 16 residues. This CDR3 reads CASSLEWEGSSYEQYF. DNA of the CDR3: TGTGCCAGCAGCTTAGAATGGGAGGGTTCCTCCTACGAGCAGTACTTC.

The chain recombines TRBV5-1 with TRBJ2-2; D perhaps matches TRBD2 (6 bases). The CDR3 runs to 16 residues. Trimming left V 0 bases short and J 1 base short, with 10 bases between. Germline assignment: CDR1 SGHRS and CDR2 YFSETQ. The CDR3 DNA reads TGCGCCAGCAGCTTGGCGGGGACTCTGAACACCGGGGAGCTGTTTTTT. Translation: CASSLAGTLNTGELFF.